Listed below are T cell receptor beta chains from one sample, sequenced in a study of human T cells and chemical hapten exposure. TCRdb fed the RACE reads into MiXCR, producing one record per CDR3 protein. The sample holds more than 85,000 distinct CDR3 sequences, under 35% seen once. Sequencing used whole blood, obtained in connection with sensitization to the hapten diphenylcyclopropenone (DPC). These receptors all come from a man aged 35-49 years with alopecia areata. Some clones in this sample may be carry-over from other donors' samples. Each CDR3 is given with its conserved first and last residue. D genes are given only for firm matches. Size is stated for part of the rows, as once, few or many counts, or as a class when the clone is expanded.

clone_size | d_call | j_call | v_call | cdr3_nt | cdr3_aa
- | TRBD1 | TRBJ1-4 | TRBV2 | TGTGCCAGCAGTGCCCAGGGGGCGAATGAAAAACTGTTTTTT | CASSAQGANEKLFF
few | - | TRBJ2-7 | TRBV6-2/TRBV6-3 | TGTGCCAGCAGTTACTCTGCCCAGCAAGCCTATCTCTACGAGCAGTACTTC | CASSYSAQQAYLYEQYF
- | TRBD2 | TRBJ2-3 | TRBV4-2 | TGTGCCAGCAGCCAAGAAGGAGCGGGGCTAGCTGGGGATACGCAGTATTTT | CASSQEGAGLAGDTQYF
few | - | TRBJ2-5 | TRBV9 | TGTGCCAGCAGCGTTGGCGTCTCCTCCCAAGAGACCCAGTACTTC | CASSVGVSSQETQYF
few | - | TRBJ2-3 | TRBV9 | TGTGCCAGCAGCGTAGAAGATACGCAGTATTTT | CASSVEDTQYF
few | - | TRBJ1-1 | TRBV6-2/TRBV6-3 | TGTGCCAGCAGTTATCCGACGGGCCAGGGAATGAACACTGAAGCTTTCTTT | CASSYPTGQGMNTEAFF
- | - | TRBJ2-3 | TRBV9 | TGTGCCAGCAGCGTAGGGGATAGTCCCACAGATACGCAGTATTTT | CASSVGDSPTDTQYF
- | - | TRBJ2-6 | TRBV6-6 | TGTGCCAGCAGTGGCCACAGGGTGCTAAAAACCTCTGGGGCCAACGTCCTGACTTTC | CASSGHRVLKTSGANVLTF
- | TRBD1 | TRBJ1-2 | TRBV27 | TGTGCCAGCAGTGACGGACAGGCCCGCTATGGCTACACCTTC | CASSDGQARYGYTF
- | - | TRBJ2-4 | TRBV12-3/TRBV12-4 | TGTGCCAGCAGTTTATATGGGCAACAGGCGATCGCGGCCAAAAACATTCAGTACTTC | CASSLYGQQAIAAKNIQYF
few | - | TRBJ2-3 | TRBV4-3 | TGCGCCAGCAGCCGGACTATAGTAGATACGCAGTATTTT | CASSRTIVDTQYF
- | - | TRBJ1-6 | TRBV6-1 | TGTGCCAGCACTAAAGGGAGAGATATACCCCTCCACTTT | CASTKGRDIPLHF
medium-sized | TRBD2 | TRBJ2-1 | TRBV29-1 | TGCAGCGCCCACGCCGGGACTAGCGGGAGAAGGCGAAATGAGCAGTTCTTC | CSAHAGTSGRRRNEQFF
- | TRBD1 | TRBJ2-1 | TRBV7-9 | TGTGCCAGCAGCTCTCCGGGACAGTCCTACAATGAGCAGTTCTTC | CASSSPGQSYNEQFF
few | TRBD1 | TRBJ1-1 | TRBV19 | TGTGCCAGTAGGAAAACAGGGGGCACTGAAGCTTTCTTT | CASRKTGGTEAFF
- | - | TRBJ2-3 | TRBV6-1 | TGTGCCAGCAGGCATTCGCGGAGCCCTAGCACAGATACGCAGTATTTT | CASRHSRSPSTDTQYF
- | TRBD1 | TRBJ1-5 | TRBV20-1 | TGCAGTGCTGGGGACAGACCTGATCAGCCCCAGCATTTT | CSAGDRPDQPQHF
- | TRBD2 | TRBJ2-2 | TRBV29-1 | TGCAGCGTTGACACTAGCGTAACCGGGGAGCTGTTTTTT | CSVDTSVTGELFF
- | - | TRBJ1-5 | TRBV6-2/TRBV6-3 | TGTGCCAGCAGTTACATGGGGGGCTTGCCGCGCAATCAGCCCCAGCATTTT | CASSYMGGLPRNQPQHF
- | - | TRBJ2-3 | TRBV6-6 | TGTGCCAGCAGTCCCCCGGGACCGCAGTATTTT | CASSPPGPQYF
- | - | TRBJ1-1 | TRBV6-5 | TGTGCCAGCAGTTACTCGGCGACCCACACTGAAGCTTTCTTT | CASSYSATHTEAFF
- | - | TRBJ2-1 | TRBV28 | TGTGCCAGCAGTCGCCCCCCAGGGGGGAACGACAATGAGCAGTTCTTC | CASSRPPGGNDNEQFF
- | - | TRBJ2-3 | TRBV11-3 | TGTGCCAGCAGTTCGAACACAGATACGCAGTATTTT | CASSSNTDTQYF
- | - | TRBJ1-5 | TRBV6-5 | TGTGCCAGCACCCCCTCCGCGGGCCACAATCAGCCCCAGCATTTT | CASTPSAGHNQPQHF
few | TRBD2 | TRBJ2-1 | TRBV11-3 | TGTGCCAGCAGCTTAGAGTCTAGCGGGAGGGCCTACAATGAGCAGTTCTTC | CASSLESSGRAYNEQFF
- | TRBD1 | TRBJ2-1 | TRBV2 | TGTGCCAGCAGTCCACAGGGGCCCTCCTACAATGAGCAGTTCTTC | CASSPQGPSYNEQFF
- | - | TRBJ2-3 | TRBV29-1 | TGCAGCGTTGTAGAAGGGGAGCCGCAGTATTTT | CSVVEGEPQYF
once | - | TRBJ2-3 | TRBV7-6 | TGTGCCAGCAGCTTATTTCCCCCCCGGGGGTCCACAGATACGCAGTATTTT | CASSLFPPRGSTDTQYF
few | - | TRBJ1-4 | TRBV27 | TGTGCCAGCAGTTTACGCGGGGGGCGAGGAGTCGAAAAACTGTTTTTT | CASSLRGGRGVEKLFF
few | - | TRBJ2-3 | TRBV7-2 | TGTGCCAGCAGCCCCCGCAACAACGCAGATACGCAGTATTTT | CASSPRNNADTQYF
- | - | TRBJ2-7 | TRBV20-1 | TGCAGTGCTAGCAGGGGAGCCGAGCAGTACTTC | CSASRGAEQYF
few | TRBD1 | TRBJ2-3 | TRBV5-1 | TGCGCCAGCGGACAGGGTTTCGTTCCTGATACGCAGTATTTT | CASGQGFVPDTQYF
- | - | TRBJ1-1 | TRBV6-2/TRBV6-3 | TGTGCCAGCAGTACCGGGACGCTGCTTGAAGCTTTCTTT | CASSTGTLLEAFF
- | TRBD1 | TRBJ1-1 | TRBV28 | TGTGCCAGCAGTTTACCACAGGGGGGCGGGACTGAAGCTTTCTTT | CASSLPQGGGTEAFF
- | - | TRBJ1-5 | TRBV18 | TGTGCCAGCTCATCCGGGGACAACCAGCATTTT | CASSSGDNQHF
- | - | TRBJ1-6 | TRBV2 | TGTGCCAGCAGTGAAATTCTTGTAACCAGCTCCTATAATTCACCCCTCCACTTT | CASSEILVTSSYNSPLHF
few | - | TRBJ2-2 | TRBV11-2 | TGTGCCAGCAGCTTAACGCGGGTTAACGGGGAGCTGTTTTTT | CASSLTRVNGELFF
few | TRBD1 | TRBJ1-1 | TRBV11-3 | TGTGCCAGCAGCTTGGACGGGACAGGGACTCTCGGCACTGAAGCTTTCTTT | CASSLDGTGTLGTEAFF
few | - | TRBJ2-3 | TRBV7-6 | TGTGCCAGCAGCTTAGCGACGCGCACAGATACGCAGTATTTT | CASSLATRTDTQYF
few | - | TRBJ2-2 | TRBV6-2/TRBV6-3 | TGTGCCAGCAGTTCCGCCCAGGGCGGGGAGCTGTTTTTT | CASSSAQGGELFF
few | TRBD1 | TRBJ2-6 | TRBV7-8 | TGTGCCAGCAGCTTAGCTACGGGACAGAGCTCTGGGGCCAACGTCCTGACTTTC | CASSLATGQSSGANVLTF
- | TRBD2 | TRBJ2-5 | TRBV12-3/TRBV12-4 | TGTGCCAGCAGTTTAGGAGCGGGACTAGAGACCCAGTACTTC | CASSLGAGLETQYF
- | - | TRBJ1-1 | TRBV9 | TGTGCCAGCAGGCAGGGTGACGGGTACACTGAAGCTTTCTTT | CASRQGDGYTEAFF
- | - | TRBJ2-3 | TRBV9 | TGTGCCAGCAGCGTAGATTTGCGAGATACGCAGTATTTT | CASSVDLRDTQYF
- | - | TRBJ2-7 | TRBV28 | TGTGCCAGCAGTCGAACAGGGATACACGAGCAGTACTTC | CASSRTGIHEQYF
- | - | TRBJ2-1 | TRBV9 | TGTGCCAGCAGCGTAGACCTGATAATCAATGAGCAGTTCTTC | CASSVDLIINEQFF
- | TRBD1 | TRBJ2-7 | TRBV7-8 | TGTGCCAGCAGCTTGGCCCGGGACAGAGCCTACGAGCAGTACTTC | CASSLARDRAYEQYF
few | TRBD2 | TRBJ2-1 | TRBV20-1 | TGCAGTGCTAGGCTAGCGGGGTGGAATGAGCAGTTCTTC | CSARLAGWNEQFF
- | - | TRBJ1-1 | TRBV5-1 | TGCGCCAGCGGACGGGGTAGCACTGAAGCTTTCTTT | CASGRGSTEAFF
- | - | TRBJ2-5 | TRBV7-8 | TGTGCCAGCAGCTTAGAGAGGGAGACCCAGTACTTC | CASSLERETQYF
once | TRBD2 | TRBJ2-4 | TRBV20-1 | TGCAGTGCTAGAGGGGGTCTTCTAGCGGGACTGGAGGGGGGCATTCAGTACTTC | CSARGGLLAGLEGGIQYF
- | - | TRBJ1-2 | TRBV12-3/TRBV12-4 | TGTGCCAGCAGCCTGAATCGGGGAGAGGACGGCTACACCTTC | CASSLNRGEDGYTF
once | - | TRBJ2-5 | TRBV20-1 | TGCAGTGCTGACCAGGACTACCAGGAGAGGGCCCAGTACTTC | CSADQDYQERAQYF
few | - | TRBJ2-1 | TRBV7-8 | TGTGCCAGCAGCCTGACCCACATTCGGTTCTTC | CASSLTHIRFF
- | TRBD1 | TRBJ2-1 | TRBV10-3 | TGTGCCATCAGTGGGGGGACAGACAATGAGCAGTTCTTC | CAISGGTDNEQFF
once | - | TRBJ2-3 | TRBV15 | TGTGCCACCAGCAGAGAAAAGGCAGATACGCAGTATTTT | CATSREKADTQYF
few | TRBD1 | TRBJ2-3 | TRBV28 | TGTGCCAGCAGTCCGGGACAGCACACAGATACGCAGTATTTT | CASSPGQHTDTQYF
- | TRBD1 | TRBJ1-6 | TRBV5-1 | TGCGCCAGCAGCTTGACAGGGGACGCTTCGTCACCCCTCCACTTT | CASSLTGDASSPLHF
- | TRBD2 | TRBJ2-7 | TRBV5-1 | TGCGCCAGCAGGCCTGGGAGCGGGGTGCCCTACGAGCAGTACTTC | CASRPGSGVPYEQYF
- | - | TRBJ2-1 | TRBV9 | TGTGCCAGCAGCCCCATTAGCAATGAGGTCTCCGGGAATGAGCAGTTCTTC | CASSPISNEVSGNEQFF